The rows below give T cell receptor beta chains drawn from one sample of a study of preoperative IRX-2 immunotherapy in early breast cancer. Measured with immunoSEQ multiplex PCR; TCRdb has only the in-frame clones, and not every one. The table includes 25,000 to 30,000 clones, under 90% detected once. Sampling took place from a patient treated with IRX-2 immunotherapy. Receptors originate from a human donor with breast cancer. CDR3s include the opening cysteine and the closing phenylalanine or tryptophan. D genes are given only for firm matches. Clone size is not always given. Where it is, it says once, few, many or a class for expanded clones.

j_call: TRBJ1-2
v_call: TRBV18
d_call: .
clone_size: .
cdr3_nt: TGTGCCAGCTCACCTTACGAGAGGACGCAGGCGGTTACTGGCTACACCTTC
cdr3_aa: CASSPYERTQAVTGYTF

j_call: TRBJ1-5
v_call: TRBV15
d_call: .
clone_size: .
cdr3_nt: TGTGCCACCAGCAGGGAGACAGACTGGGGCAATCAGCCCCAGCATTTT
cdr3_aa: CATSRETDWGNQPQHF

j_call: TRBJ1-5
v_call: TRBV7-2
d_call: .
clone_size: .
cdr3_nt: TGTGCCAGCAGCCAAAGGAGGGACCAGCCCCAGCATTTT
cdr3_aa: CASSQRRDQPQHF

j_call: TRBJ1-2
v_call: TRBV11-3
d_call: .
clone_size: once
cdr3_nt: TGTGCCAGCAGCTTGACAGGACAGCCTAACTATGGCTACACCTTC
cdr3_aa: CASSLTGQPNYGYTF

j_call: TRBJ2-7
v_call: TRBV28
d_call: .
clone_size: .
cdr3_nt: TGTGCCAGCAGGTACGCATCCTCCTACGAGCAGTACTTC
cdr3_aa: CASRYASSYEQYF

j_call: TRBJ2-1
v_call: TRBV14
d_call: .
clone_size: .
cdr3_nt: TGTGCCAGCAGCCAAGGGGACACTTACACCTACAATGAGCAGTTCTTC
cdr3_aa: CASSQGDTYTYNEQFF

j_call: TRBJ2-5
v_call: TRBV30
d_call: .
clone_size: few
cdr3_nt: TGTGCCTGGAGGGACTTTCAAGAGACCCAGTACTTC
cdr3_aa: CAWRDFQETQYF

j_call: TRBJ2-1
v_call: TRBV14
d_call: TRBD2
clone_size: .
cdr3_nt: TGTGCCAGCAGCCAAGTATACGCGGGAGGGCTTTTGGAGCAGTTCTTC
cdr3_aa: CASSQVYAGGLLEQFF

j_call: TRBJ2-5
v_call: TRBV7-1
d_call: .
clone_size: few
cdr3_nt: TGTGCCAGCAGCCATCGGGGACAAGAGACCCAGTACTTC
cdr3_aa: CASSHRGQETQYF

j_call: TRBJ1-6
v_call: TRBV6-8
d_call: .
clone_size: .
cdr3_nt: TGTGCCAGCAGTTACTGGAGGGGTTCACCCCTCCACTTT
cdr3_aa: CASSYWRGSPLHF

j_call: TRBJ2-7
v_call: TRBV29-1
d_call: TRBD2
clone_size: .
cdr3_nt: TGCAGCGCCTCCCCTAGCGGGGGGTACGAGCAGTACTTC
cdr3_aa: CSASPSGGYEQYF

j_call: TRBJ2-7
v_call: TRBV6-8
d_call: TRBD2
clone_size: .
cdr3_nt: TGTGCCAGCACCCTCCCCGGGAGGGCCTACGAGCAGTACTTC
cdr3_aa: CASTLPGRAYEQYF

j_call: TRBJ2-7
v_call: TRBV6-8
d_call: TRBD1
clone_size: .
cdr3_nt: TGTGCCATCAGCGAACCTGGGGGACAGGGTTTCGAGCAGTACTTC
cdr3_aa: CAISEPGGQGFEQYF

j_call: TRBJ2-1
v_call: TRBV29-1
d_call: .
clone_size: .
cdr3_nt: TGCAGCGCCAGGGGCCAGGGGCTTTACTCCTACAATGAGCAGTTCTTC
cdr3_aa: CSARGQGLYSYNEQFF

j_call: TRBJ2-1
v_call: TRBV11-3
d_call: TRBD2
clone_size: .
cdr3_nt: TGTGCCAGCAGCTTAAGGTTTGGACTAGCCAATGAGCAGTTCTTC
cdr3_aa: CASSLRFGLANEQFF

j_call: TRBJ2-7
v_call: TRBV6-8
d_call: TRBD1
clone_size: .
cdr3_nt: TGTGCCAGCAGCCATCGACAGGGCTACGAGCAGTACTTC
cdr3_aa: CASSHRQGYEQYF

j_call: TRBJ2-5
v_call: TRBV23-1
d_call: .
clone_size: .
cdr3_nt: TGCGCCAGCAGTCCCCTTTGTTCGACAGCCCAAGAGACCCAGTACTTC
cdr3_aa: CASSPLCSTAQETQYF

j_call: TRBJ1-1
v_call: TRBV28
d_call: TRBD1
clone_size: once
cdr3_nt: TGTGCCAGCAGAGGATCGGACAGGGCTGAAGCTTTCTTT
cdr3_aa: CASRGSDRAEAFF

j_call: TRBJ2-5
v_call: TRBV11-3
d_call: .
clone_size: .
cdr3_nt: TGTGCCAGCAGCTTTTCGACGGGTGTCGGTACCAAAGAGACCCAGTACTTC
cdr3_aa: CASSFSTGVGTKETQYF

j_call: TRBJ1-6
v_call: TRBV11-3
d_call: .
clone_size: few
cdr3_nt: TGTGCCAGCAGCTTAGGGAGGGCAGGGAGCACTTCACCCCTCCACTTT
cdr3_aa: CASSLGRAGSTSPLHF

j_call: TRBJ1-2
v_call: TRBV19
d_call: .
clone_size: .
cdr3_nt: TGTGCCAGTAGTCCCAACACCGTACTACCGTATGGCTACACCTTC
cdr3_aa: CASSPNTVLPYGYTF

j_call: TRBJ2-7
v_call: TRBV11-3
d_call: TRBD2
clone_size: .
cdr3_nt: TGTGCCAGCAGCTCAGGGACGGGAGGCGCCTACGAGCAGTACTTC
cdr3_aa: CASSSGTGGAYEQYF

j_call: TRBJ1-1
v_call: TRBV19
d_call: .
clone_size: once
cdr3_nt: TGTGCCAGTAGTCCTCAGGGAGGCACTGAAGCTTTCTTT
cdr3_aa: CASSPQGGTEAFF

j_call: TRBJ2-1
v_call: TRBV7-1
d_call: .
clone_size: .
cdr3_nt: TGTGCCAGCAGCTTTTCGAGTTTCGATGAGCAGTTCTTC
cdr3_aa: CASSFSSFDEQFF

j_call: TRBJ1-6
v_call: TRBV11-3
d_call: TRBD1
clone_size: .
cdr3_nt: TGTGCCAGCAGCCGCGGACAGGGTTATAATTCACCCCTCCACTTT
cdr3_aa: CASSRGQGYNSPLHF